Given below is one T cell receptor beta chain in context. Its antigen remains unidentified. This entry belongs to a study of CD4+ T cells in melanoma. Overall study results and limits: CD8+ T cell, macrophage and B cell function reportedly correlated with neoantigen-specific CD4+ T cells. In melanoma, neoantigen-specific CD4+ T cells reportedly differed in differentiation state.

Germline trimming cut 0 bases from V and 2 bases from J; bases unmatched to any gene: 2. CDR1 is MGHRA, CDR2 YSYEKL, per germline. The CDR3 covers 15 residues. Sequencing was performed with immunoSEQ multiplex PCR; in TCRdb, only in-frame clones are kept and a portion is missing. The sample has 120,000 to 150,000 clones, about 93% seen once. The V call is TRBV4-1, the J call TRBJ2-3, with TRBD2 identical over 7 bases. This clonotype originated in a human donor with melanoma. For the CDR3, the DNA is TGCGCCAGCAGCCAAGACAGCGGGGTCACAGATACGCAGTATTTT. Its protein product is CASSQDSGVTDTQYF.